The 14 T cell receptor beta chains reported below all come from one sample, sequenced in a study of identical twins. TCRdb fed the 5' RACE reads into MiXCR, producing one record per CDR3 protein. In the table there are around 690,000 distinct CDR3 sequences, around 21% of which are singletons. This sample also appeared in a second study, on T cells expressing NK-cell markers.

Sequenced input: PBMCs. These receptors were obtained from a woman aged 18-29 years in good health.

The sample holds a few counts of this clonotype. The rearrangement uses TRBV5-8 and TRBJ1-5; 7 bases map to TRBD1. The length of the CDR3 is 15 residues. CDR1 and CDR2 (germline): SGHTS, YDEGEE. V lost 2 bases and J lost 6; bases outside the gene matches: 8. The DNA for the CDR3 is TGTGCCAGCAGCTTCGATCCAGGGGGAGGTCAGCCCCAGCATTTT. Amino acids: CASSFDPGGGQPQHF.

The CDR3 DNA reads TGTGCCAGCAGCATAGGACTAGCGGAGGAGGATGAGCAGTTCTTC. It translates to CASSIGLAEEDEQFF. J is TRBJ2-1 and V is TRBV7-8; 10 nucleotides agree with TRBD2. The CDR3 extends over 15 amino acids. V lost 5 bases, J lost 8 bases, and 9 bases stayed unmatched. The germline V gene encodes CDR1 SGHVS and CDR2 FQNEAQ.

The chain carries TRBV7-3 and TRBJ2-3; D gene unclear. The CDR3 contains 14 residues. V gave up 1 base and J gave up 5 bases, with 10 bases separating them. Germline V gene lookup returns CDR1 SGHTA and CDR2 FQGTGA. The CDR3 region has the DNA TGTGCCAGCAGCTTAATGGGGAAAGAAGATACGCAGTATTTT. It encodes CASSLMGKEDTQYF.

The genes are TRBV9 and TRBJ2-1, with TRBD2 matching over 7 bases. The germline gives CDR1 SGDLS, CDR2 YYNGEE. This CDR3 comprises 15 residues. After removal of 3 bases from V and 5 bases from J, the junction contained 8 bases not matched to a gene. The CDR3 sequence: CASSGGGGPHNEQFF. The CDR3 DNA reads TGTGCCAGCAGCGGGGGCGGGGGACCGCACAATGAGCAGTTCTTC.

This clonotype was detected many times. The genes are TRBV7-2 and TRBJ2-7; either TRBD1 or TRBD2 may fit D (6 bases each). This CDR3 is built from 14 residues. V dropped 3 bases and J dropped 3 bases, with 12 bases sitting between them. The germline V gene has CDR1 SGHTA and CDR2 FQGNSA. CDR3: CASSFGGHDYEQYF. The DNA of the CDR3 is TGTGCCAGCAGCTTCGGGGGACATGACTACGAGCAGTACTTC.

The chain carries TRBV20-1 and TRBJ1-1, with D uncertain. In germline, CDR1 is DFQATT, CDR2 SNEGSKA (reference sequence). Trimming cost V 5 bases and J 3 bases, with 7 bases left between them. This CDR3 region has 11 residues. Here the CDR3 DNA reads TGCAGTGCTCACGACTACACTGAAGCTTTCTTT. Protein: CSAHDYTEAFF.

This clonotype has ten or more counts. V is TRBV6-1 and J is TRBJ2-1, with D unclear. With 5 bases removed from V and 3 bases from J, the gap between germline ends came to 5 bases. CDR3 size: 12 residues. Germline CDR1 is MNHNS and CDR2 is SASEGT. CDR3 in amino acids: CASSQLYNEQFF. In DNA form, the CDR3 reads TGTGCCAGCAGTCAACTCTACAATGAGCAGTTCTTC.

There are many counts of this clonotype. The chain recombines TRBV20-1 with TRBJ1-2; 11 bases fit TRBD1. Germline loops: CDR1 DFQATT, CDR2 SNEGSKA (reference sequence). V was pared by 3 bases and J by 5 bases, with 2 bases of the junction left unmatched. The CDR3 totals 13 residues. For the CDR3, the DNA is TGCAGTGCTAGGGACAGGGGGCGATATGGCTACACCTTC. Protein: CSARDRGRYGYTF.

This clonotype was counted only a few times. The rearrangement joins TRBV6-4 to TRBJ2-7; 7 nucleotides align to TRBD1. This CDR3 spans 14 amino acids. Germline CDR1 reads MRHNA; CDR2 reads SNTAGT. Unmatched junction bases numbered 7, after V lost 6 bases and J lost 2 bases. The CDR3 region has the DNA TGTGCCAGCAGCCCGTCGCAGGGGGCCTACGAGCAGTACTTC. It yields the protein CASSPSQGAYEQYF.

This clonotype came up once. CDR3 bases: TGTGCCAGCAGTTCGACGCAGCCCCAGCATTTT. Translating it yields CASSSTQPQHF. The rearrangement links TRBV28 to TRBJ1-5; no reliable D call. Per the germline V gene, CDR1 is MDHEN and CDR2 is SYDVKM. CDR3 size: 11 residues. Trimming pared 4 bases from V and 7 bases from J, leaving 5 bases between.

This clonotype was counted a few times. The V call is TRBV5-1, the J call TRBJ2-3; D possibly corresponds to TRBD2 (5 bases). Germline CDR1 is SGHRS and CDR2 is YFSETQ. Trimming took off 3 bases at V and 6 bases at J, with 17 bases between the two ends. The CDR3 loop spans 15 amino acids. The CDR3 loop reads CASSSANPGSDTQYF. CDR3 bases: TGCGCCAGCAGCTCCGCCAACCCGGGATCCGATACGCAGTATTTT.

In its sample, this clonotype was seen a few times. J is TRBJ2-5 and V is TRBV5-4, with D possibly being TRBD2 (6 bases). The germline gives CDR1 SGHNT, CDR2 YYREEE (reference sequence). Trimming left V 7 bases short and J 5 bases short, with 18 bases between. The CDR3 consists of 14 residues. The CDR3 loop reads CASRGTGVWETQYF. For the CDR3, the DNA is TGTGCCAGCCGCGGGACTGGGGTATGGGAGACCCAGTACTTC.

This clonotype was observed a handful of times. The J gene is TRBJ2-1, the V gene TRBV11-2, with D possibly matching TRBD2 (5 bases). From germline, CDR1 is SGHAT and CDR2 FQNNGV. The CDR3 has 12 residues. V lost 2 bases and J lost 12, with 11 bases in between. The CDR3 DNA sequence: TGTGCCAGCAGCTTATCTATCCGGGGGCAGTTCTTC. It specifies CASSLSIRGQFF. The variable domain in full, completed from reference TRBV11-2 and TRBJ2-1, reads EAGVAQSPRYKIIEKRQSVAFWCNPISGHATLYWYQQILGQGPKLLIQFQNNGVVDDSQLPKDRFSAERLKGVDSTLKIQPAKLEDSAVYLCASSLSIRGQFFGPGTRLTVL.

Many counts were recorded for this clonotype. The chain links TRBV9 to TRBJ1-2; D not certain. This CDR3 region has 11 residues. The germline CDR1 and CDR2 sequences are SGDLS and YYNGEE. Trimming left V 6 bases short and J 8 bases short, with 11 bases between. CDR3 DNA: TGTGCCAGCACCGGGCTGGGGGGCTACACCTTC. Protein sequence: CASTGLGGYTF.